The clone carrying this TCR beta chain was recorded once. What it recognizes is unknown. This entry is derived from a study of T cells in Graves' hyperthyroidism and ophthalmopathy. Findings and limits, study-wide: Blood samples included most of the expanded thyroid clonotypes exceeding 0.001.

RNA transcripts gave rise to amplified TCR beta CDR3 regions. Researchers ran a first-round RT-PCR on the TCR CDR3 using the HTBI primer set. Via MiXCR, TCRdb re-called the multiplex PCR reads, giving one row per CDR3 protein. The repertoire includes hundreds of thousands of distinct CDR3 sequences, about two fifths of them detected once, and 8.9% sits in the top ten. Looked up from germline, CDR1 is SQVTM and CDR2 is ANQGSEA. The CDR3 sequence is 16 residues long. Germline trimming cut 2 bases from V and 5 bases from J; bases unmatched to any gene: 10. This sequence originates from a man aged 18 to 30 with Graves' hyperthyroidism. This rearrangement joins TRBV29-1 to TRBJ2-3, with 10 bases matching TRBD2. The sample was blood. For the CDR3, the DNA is TGCAGCGTTGAAAGGGTACTAGCGGGGCTTGTAGATACGCAGTATTTT. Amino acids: CSVERVLAGLVDTQYF.